This section outlines one TCR beta chain sequence together with its context. Assay used: immunoSEQ multiplex PCR; TCRdb lists only in-frame clones, some missing. The sample shows 75,000 or so clones, approximately 90% of them seen only once. This specimen comes from a study of blood T cell repertoires in COVID-19. About the research overall: T cells, B-cell-depleted T cells, or PBMCs supplied cDNA or gDNA.

CDR3 length: 15 residues. Per germline, CDR1 MNHEY and CDR2 SMNVEV (reference sequence). V dropped 8 bases and J dropped 1; count of bases not matched to a gene: 8. The J gene is TRBJ2-3, the V gene TRBV27; 8 nucleotides match TRBD2. This receptor was identified in a woman of 80 years or more with active or convalescent COVID-19. The sequencing sample was made of peripheral blood. The CDR3 DNA follows: TGTGCCAGCTGCCGGGGAGCGGGGGGCACAGATACGCAGTATTTT. Residues: CASCRGAGGTDTQYF.